These 15 T cell receptor beta chains were all obtained from the same sample, sequenced in a study of cytomegalovirus exposure and HLA in healthy donors. TCRdb's copy holds only in-frame clones and misses some; the assay was immunoSEQ multiplex PCR. The sample includes around 160,000 clones, about 88% seen only once; the top ten take around 3%. The material sequenced was PBMCs. The receptors were gathered from a man between 18 and 29 years old in good health and CMV-seronegative.

The V and J genes are TRBV18 and TRBJ2-1, with 10 bases identical to TRBD2. The junction had 10 bases not matched to a gene; V was cut back by 3 bases and J by 5 bases. This CDR3 is built from 17 residues. CDR1 is KGHSH and CDR2 is LQKENI in the germline V gene. CDR3 DNA: TGTGCCAGCTCACCTCAATCTAGCGGGAGATTGAACAATGAGCAGTTCTTC. Amino acids: CASSPQSSGRLNNEQFF.

V is TRBV27 and J is TRBJ2-7; 10 bases line up with TRBD2. The V gene's germline CDR1 is MNHEY and CDR2 SMNVEV (reference sequence). CDR3 length: 16 residues. The V gene end was trimmed by 5 bases and the J gene end by 9 bases; junction bases not matched to a gene: 16. The CDR3 sequence: CASSHRTSGSPWGQYF. The CDR3 DNA sequence: TGTGCCAGCAGTCACAGGACTAGCGGCTCCCCTTGGGGGCAGTACTTC.

The gene calls are TRBV7-6 and TRBJ1-2; D not certain. The CDR3 spans 13 residues. The germline CDR1 and CDR2 sequences are SGHVS and FNYEAQ. V was clipped by 5 bases and J by 4 bases, with 11 bases between them. CDR3 residues: CASSDGRGYGYTF. The CDR3 DNA follows: TGTGCCAGCAGCGACGGCCGCGGCTATGGCTACACCTTC.

This chain uses TRBV2 with TRBJ1-1; no firm D call. This CDR3 spans 14 amino acids. CDR1 is SNHLY, CDR2 FYNNEI, per germline. Trimming cost V 6 bases and J 1 base, with 12 bases left between them. CDR3 sequence (DNA): TGTGCCAGCAGGACACTTCCTTCGAACACTGAAGCTTTCTTT. As protein: CASRTLPSNTEAFF.

This sequence joins TRBV19 and TRBJ1-5; possible D gene TRBD1, 6 bases. The V gene lost 5 bases and the J gene lost 1 base, with 12 bases spanning the gap. This CDR3 comprises 15 residues. CDR1 and CDR2 from the germline V gene are LNHDA and SQIVND (reference sequence). The CDR3 region is CASSADRLSNQPQHF. Here the CDR3 DNA reads TGTGCCAGTAGTGCCGACAGGCTCAGCAATCAGCCCCAGCATTTT.

This chain uses TRBV2 with TRBJ1-1; the D is unclear. CDR1 and CDR2 from the germline V gene are SNHLY and FYNNEI. The CDR3 covers 14 residues. V shed 4 bases and J shed 0 bases, with 9 bases lying between them. CDR3 sequence reads: CASSGPSLNTEAFF. As DNA, the CDR3 is TGTGCCAGCAGTGGTCCAAGCCTGAACACTGAAGCTTTCTTT. Full variable domain (missing parts from reference TRBV2 and TRBJ1-1): EPEVTQTPSHQVTQMGQEVILRCVPISNHLYFYWYRQILGQKVEFLVSFYNNEISEKSEIFDDQFSVERPDGSNFTLKIRSTKLEDSAMYFCASSGPSLNTEAFFGQGTRLTVV.

This rearrangement joins TRBV5-4 to TRBJ1-2; 7 bases map to TRBD1. The J segment lost 8 bases and the V segment lost 3 bases, leaving 22 bases of the junction unmatched. CDR1 is SGHNT and CDR2 is YYREEE in the germline V gene (reference sequence). The CDR3 runs 18 residues. CDR3 loop: CASSSARRGVTSTGGYTF. CDR3 coding DNA: TGTGCCAGCAGCTCGGCCCGCAGGGGGGTGACCTCAACGGGGGGCTACACCTTC. Full variable domain (rest looked up from reference TRBV5-4 and TRBJ1-2): ETGVTQSPTHLIKTRGQQVTLRCSSQSGHNTVSWYQQALGQGPQFIFQYYREEENGRGNFPPRFSGLQFPNYSSELNVNALELDDSALYLCASSSARRGVTSTGGYTFGSGTRLTVV.

The CDR3 nucleotides are TGTGCCAGCAGTTCTACAAGACAGGGCACTGAAGCTTTCTTT. This encodes CASSSTRQGTEAFF. The chain links TRBV6-5 to TRBJ1-1; 7 nucleotides align to TRBD1. The germline gives CDR1 MNHEY, CDR2 SVGAGI. The CDR3 consists of 14 residues. V lost 4 bases and J lost 4; bases outside the gene matches: 6.

The chain combines TRBV10-3 with TRBJ1-2; weak D call: TRBD1 (6 bases). The CDR3 spans 15 residues. V lost 4 bases and J 0 bases, leaving 12 bases between the germline ends. Germline V lookup: CDR1 ENHRY, CDR2 SYGVKD. CDR3 in DNA: TGTGCCATCAGTGGCGGGGGCAGCTCTAACTATGGCTACACCTTC. The encoded protein is CAISGGGSSNYGYTF.

The chain is built from TRBV25-1 and TRBJ2-5, with 8 bases that match TRBD2. The germline gives CDR1 MGHDK, CDR2 SYGVNS. J gave up 3 bases and V 6 bases, and 9 bases lay outside the gene matches. The CDR3 contains 15 residues. The CDR3 DNA is TGTGCCAGCAGCCGCCCGGGACTAGTGGAAGAGACCCAGTACTTC. Translation gives CASSRPGLVEETQYF.

The V gene is TRBV11-1, the J gene TRBJ2-3; D is possibly TRBD2 (5 bases). With 1 base removed from V and 0 bases from J, the gap between germline ends came to 8 bases. The CDR3 sequence is 15 residues long. Germline V gene lookup returns CDR1 SGHAT and CDR2 FQDESV (reference sequence). CDR3 residues: CASSLEAASTDTQYF. CDR3 DNA sequence: TGTGCCAGCAGCTTAGAAGCGGCAAGCACAGATACGCAGTATTTT.

This rearrangement joins TRBV28 to TRBJ1-5; 8 bases are shared with TRBD1. V was pared by 6 bases and J by 3 bases, with 7 bases of the junction left unmatched. The length of the CDR3 is 15 residues. Germline loops: CDR1 MDHEN, CDR2 SYDVKM. The CDR3 DNA is TGTGCCAGCAGACTGCTACAGGGGGTCAATCAGCCCCAGCATTTT. This gives the protein CASRLLQGVNQPQHF.

The CDR3 reads CASRDNRGRQETQYF. The CDR3, as DNA: TGCGCCAGCAGGGATAACAGGGGTCGGCAAGAGACCCAGTACTTC. The V and J genes are TRBV10-2 and TRBJ2-5; 7 nucleotides match TRBD1. Germline CDR1 reads WSHSY; CDR2 reads SAAADI. CDR3 length equals 15 residues. V was pared by 6 bases and J by 2 bases, with 9 bases of the junction left unmatched.

This chain links TRBV4-1 with TRBJ1-2, with D possibly matching TRBD1 (6 bases). The V gene's germline CDR1 is MGHRA and CDR2 YSYEKL. This CDR3 is built from 16 residues. V lost 0 bases, J lost 1 base, and 12 bases lay in between. The CDR3 is CASSQDAGGFNYGYTF. The DNA of the CDR3 is TGCGCCAGCAGCCAAGATGCTGGGGGCTTTAACTATGGCTACACCTTC.

The rearrangement links TRBV5-5 to TRBJ2-1; 7 nucleotides align to TRBD2. V lost 7 bases, J lost 7 bases, and 2 bases stayed unmatched. Germline CDR1 reads SGHKS; CDR2 reads YYEKEE (reference sequence). This CDR3 spans 11 amino acids. DNA of the CDR3: TGTGCCAGCCTCGGGGGGAATGAGCAGTTCTTC. This translates into CASLGGNEQFF.